This T cell receptor beta chain was captured in a study of shared clonotypes between healthy human individuals (dated by TCRdb to 2020 to 2021). Regarding the study in general: The cohort included three men and a couple of women between 18 and 49 years of age. To increase sequencing depth and limit assay-specific biases, TCR repertoire library preparation and sequencing were carried out by different laboratories using diverse techniques. Per donor, leukapheresis produced somewhere between about 0.85 and 9.5 billion PBMCs. For each donor, three plates each were used for CD4 naive and CD4 memory, two plates were used for CD8 naive, and one plate was used for CD8 memory. Blood TCR repertoires of a handful of healthy adults were deeply sequenced to estimate repertoire size and the extent of clonotype sharing between individuals. Results the study describes overall, beyond this receptor: Pairwise subsampling led to the expectation that sequencing depth would affect the degree of clonotype sharing among donors. Naive subsets generally had larger estimated clonotype richness than memory subsets did. Compared with non-shared clonotypes, the clonotypes found in all four sorted-subset donors had higher generation probabilities. Only blood was sampled, and tissue TCR repertoires likely differ from those in blood. Even with the large sequencing depth, rarefaction of the sorted-subset datasets indicated that sequencing was incomplete. Across a few donors, roughly 5.1% of naive CD4, approximately 4% of naive CD8, about 2.3% of memory CD4, and 0.4% of memory CD8 clonotypes were shared. The small number of donors limited the genetic and exposure-history diversity represented.

CD8 naive samples were CD45RO-negative cells positively selected for CCR7, giving a CD45RA+CCR7+ population that excluded TemRA cells. Healthy HIV-negative adults with no recently reported acute infections or vaccinations were included as donors. Every donor was a Caucasian adult residing in Nashville, Tennessee, USA. Blood was obtained by leukapheresis, after which PBMCs were separated by Ficoll-Histopaque density gradient centrifugation and cryopreserved in liquid nitrogen vapor phase. Analytical flow cytometry was used to check the purity and quantity of each magnetically sorted T cell population. Each sorted fraction had its genomic DNA isolated and then quantified by UV absorbance on a Nanodrop 2000c. In the case of this clone: Its antigen target is currently unknown. It has no much larger one-base neighbor in the sample; base qualities were not kept.

Using the deep immunoSEQ assay, multiplex PCR amplified TCR CDR3 regions from genomic DNA. Extracted genomic DNA from each cell subset was spread evenly across all wells of several immunoSEQ 96-well plates, with each plate serving as a replicate. For sorted subsets, about 220 ng of genomic DNA, equivalent to 30,000 or so T cell genomes, went into each replicate PCR. Purified libraries were measured with a Qubit 3.0 fluorometer, size-checked on a Bioanalyzer 2100, and measured again with the KAPA Library Quantification kit. A separate single-read 150-cycle Illumina NextSeq 550 flow cell was used to sequence each immunoSEQ 96-well plate. In the authors' own workflow: Because the immunoSEQ output held only junctional sequences and lacked quality scores, the filtering could not match the filtering applied to full-length reads. To assign V/J genes and CDR3, sequences were annotated against IMGT germline references using PyIR, a Python wrapper for IgBLAST v1.9. Reads with weak V/J assignments (E-value above 1e-6), missing CDR3, stop codons, out-of-frame junctions, or ambiguous translated residues were removed. V3J clonotypes were defined as sequences sharing an identical inferred V gene, J gene, and CDR3 amino acid sequence. Percentage overlap between repertoires was computed as shared unique clonotypes divided by the size of the smaller repertoire. RTK rarefaction, the Chao1 estimator, and Recon v2.1 estimates of unobserved clonotypes were used to assess repertoire richness. Generation probabilities were computed with OLGA for all TCRbeta clonotypes obtained by the gDNA method from a few donors. Held by TCRdb, this immuneACCESS table contains in-frame sequences only and omits some clones. Under half of the omission traces to an unresolved V gene where checked; the cause of the rest is unknown. The DNA gave D and trimming, while V, J and clone size come from that table. In this sample the table shows a few million clones, around 95% of which occur a single time. Roughly 1.7% of the sample is taken by the ten largest.

The sequencing input was naive CD8+ T cells from PBMCs. The cell subset or site label, read with the paper, signifies: CD45RA+CCR7+. This sequence originates from a young man in good health. Some clones in this sample may be carry-over from other donors' samples.

The nucleotide sequence is given as TGCGCCAGCAGCCCGGAACTAGCGGCTTCCTACAATGAGCAGTTCTTC. This is translated as CASSPELAASYNEQFF. The chain is encoded by TRBV5-1 joined to TRBJ2-1; 8 junctional bases match TRBD2. Trimming accounts for 4 bases at V and 1 base at J, while the number of junction bases matched to no gene is 7. In the germline V gene, CDR1 corresponds to SGHRS and CDR2 to YFSETQ. The CDR3 sequence holds 16 residues, the cysteine and phenylalanine included. The DNA shown is the 48-base CDR3, in frame from base 1.